The 15 T cell receptor beta chains below were found in one sample sequenced in a study of cytomegalovirus exposure and HLA in healthy donors. Primers: 60 Vbeta forward and 13 Jbeta reverse. Only in-frame clones appear in the TCRdb table, and some are missing; sequencing was by immunoSEQ multiplex PCR. The sample lists roughly 200,000 clones, roughly four fifths occurring once. Material: PBMCs. The receptors stem from a man aged 30 to 39 in good health and CMV-seronegative.

The chain combines TRBV27 with TRBJ2-7; TRBD2 matches at 10 bases. With V trimmed by 3 bases and J by 2 bases, 4 bases remained unmatched. The germline V gene has CDR1 MNHEY and CDR2 SMNVEV (reference sequence). The CDR3 is made up of 15 amino acids. The CDR3 is CASSFQAGGTYEQYF. For the CDR3, the DNA is TGTGCCAGCAGTTTCCAAGCGGGAGGGACCTACGAGCAGTACTTC.

The chain uses TRBV2 and TRBJ2-3; TRBD1 might be the D (6 bases). Germline V gene lookup returns CDR1 SNHLY and CDR2 FYNNEI. The CDR3 spans 15 residues. V gave up 7 bases and J gave up 0 bases, with 14 bases separating them. This chain's CDR3 is CASIPGESSTDTQYF. The CDR3 nucleotides are TGTGCCAGCATCCCAGGGGAATCTAGCACAGATACGCAGTATTTT. Together with reference TRBV2 and TRBJ2-3, the CDR3 gives the full variable domain: EPEVTQTPSHQVTQMGQEVILRCVPISNHLYFYWYRQILGQKVEFLVSFYNNEISEKSEIFDDQFSVERPDGSNFTLKIRSTKLEDSAMYFCASIPGESSTDTQYFGPGTRLTVL.

The V and J genes are TRBV5-1 and TRBJ2-1; 8 nucleotides align to TRBD2. CDR3 size: 15 residues. Germline V CDR1 and CDR2: SGHRS, YFSETQ. After removal of 4 bases from V and 5 bases from J, the junction contained 8 bases not matched to a gene. The CDR3 here is CASSRAGAYNNEQFF. CDR3 in DNA: TGCGCCAGCAGCCGAGCGGGAGCGTATAACAATGAGCAGTTCTTC.

The chain links TRBV7-9 to TRBJ1-1, with D possibly matching TRBD1 (5 bases). The CDR3 loop spans 12 amino acids. Germline V gene data show CDR1 as SEHNR and CDR2 as FQNEAQ (reference sequence). CDR3 bases: TGTTCCTCAGCAGGGATGAACACTGAAGCTTTCTTT. It encodes CSSAGMNTEAFF.

The chain links TRBV6-6 to TRBJ2-7; weak D call: TRBD2 (5 bases). Trimming left V 7 bases short and J 5 bases short, with 21 bases between. This CDR3 comprises 15 residues. Germline V lookup: CDR1 MNHNY, CDR2 SVGAGI (reference sequence). The CDR3: CASKISGSINNEQYF. CDR3 bases: TGTGCCAGCAAGATCTCGGGAAGTATCAATAACGAGCAGTACTTC.

About this clone: Other DNA sequences of this sample code for an identical CDR3. The rearrangement uses TRBV28 and TRBJ2-7; D possibly corresponds to TRBD2 (5 bases). V lost 3 bases to trimming and J lost 3 bases, with 6 bases between them. The CDR3 loop spans 12 amino acids. The germline CDR1 and CDR2 sequences are MDHEN and SYDVKM. CDR3 residues: CASSFRGYEQYF. In DNA, the CDR3 is TGTGCCAGCAGTTTCCGGGGCTACGAGCAGTACTTC.

The CDR3 region has the DNA TGTGCCAGCAGTGGGAGCGGGGGGGCTCGCAATCAGCCCCAGCATTTT. Translating gives CASSGSGGARNQPQHF. This rearrangement joins TRBV2 to TRBJ1-5, with D tentatively TRBD1 (6 bases). There are 16 residues in the CDR3. V shed 4 bases and J shed 2 bases, with 15 bases lying between them. Per germline, CDR1 SNHLY and CDR2 FYNNEI.

The chain recombines TRBV4-1 with TRBJ2-3; weak D call: TRBD2 (5 bases). Trimming took 0 bases from V and 2 from J, leaving 15 bases between them. CDR1 is MGHRA and CDR2 is YSYEKL in the germline V gene. The length of the CDR3 is 17 residues. In DNA, the CDR3 is TGCGCCAGCAGCCAAGATCGGGAACTTTTACTCACAGATACGCAGTATTTT. This encodes CASSQDRELLLTDTQYF.

This chain uses TRBV2 with TRBJ2-7; a weak D match, TRBD2 (5 bases). The CDR3 runs to 15 residues. Germline CDR1 and CDR2: SNHLY and FYNNEI. Trimming removed 4 bases from V and 2 bases from J, with 15 bases in between. CDR3 residues: CASSVVLSGAYEQYF. In DNA, the CDR3 is TGTGCCAGCAGTGTAGTCCTGAGCGGAGCCTACGAGCAGTACTTC.

This clone appeared a single time. The gene calls are TRBV28 and TRBJ2-7; TRBD2 is a possible D gene (5 bases). The V end lost 1 base, the J end lost 4 bases, and 11 bases lay between the germline ends. Germline V gene sequence: CDR1 MDHEN, CDR2 SYDVKM. This CDR3 contains 14 residues. The CDR3 region has the DNA TGTGCCAGCAGTTTATCCTTACTAGTGTACGAGCAGTACTTC. Translating it yields CASSLSLLVYEQYF.

The chain is built from TRBV5-1 and TRBJ2-7; a weak D match, TRBD2 (5 bases). This CDR3 comprises 13 residues. The germline gives CDR1 SGHRS, CDR2 YFSETQ. The germline V and J ends were trimmed by 2 bases and 5 bases, with 11 bases remaining between them. The CDR3 region is CASSFRGPHEQYF. CDR3 DNA: TGCGCCAGCAGCTTCCGGGGTCCCCACGAGCAGTACTTC. Combining the CDR3 with reference TRBV5-1 and TRBJ2-7 gives the whole variable domain KAGVTQTPRYLIKTRGQQVTLSCSPISGHRSVSWYQQTPGQGLQFLFEYFSETQRNKGNFPGRFSGRQFSNSRSEMNVSTLELGDSALYLCASSFRGPHEQYFGPGTRLTVT.

The chain has TRBV7-2 and TRBJ2-1; 11 positions match TRBD2. J gave up 3 bases and V 11 bases, and 9 bases lay outside the gene matches. CDR3 length: 15 residues. CDR1 and CDR2 from the germline V gene are SGHTA and FQGNSA. The CDR3 is CAGIGTSGNYNEQFF. CDR3 coding DNA: TGTGCCGGCATCGGGACTAGCGGAAACTACAATGAGCAGTTCTTC. The full variable domain, with the rest looked up from reference TRBV7-2 and TRBJ2-1, is GAGVSQSPSNKVTEKGKDVELRCDPISGHTALYWYRQSLGQGLEFLIYFQGNSAPDKSGLPSDRFSAERTGGSVSTLTIQRTQQEDSAVYLCAGIGTSGNYNEQFFGPGTRLTVL.

This sequence joins TRBV28 and TRBJ1-2; a weak D match, TRBD1 (5 bases). Germline V gene sequence: CDR1 MDHEN, CDR2 SYDVKM. This CDR3 is built from 15 residues. The ends were cut back, 3 bases at V and 3 bases at J, with 14 bases in the middle. CDR3 loop: CASSFAQGRDYGYTF. The CDR3 DNA reads as TGTGCCAGCAGTTTTGCCCAGGGTCGGGACTATGGCTACACCTTC.

In DNA, the CDR3 is TGTGCCACCAGCCTGACCAGCGGGAGGGCCCCCGGGGAGCTGTTTTTT. It encodes CATSLTSGRAPGELFF. The chain employs TRBV15 and TRBJ2-2, with TRBD2 identical over 10 bases. This CDR3 spans 16 amino acids. From germline, CDR1 is LNHNV and CDR2 YYDKDF (reference sequence). V dropped 5 bases and J dropped 6; count of bases not matched to a gene: 9.

The rearrangement joins TRBV29-1 to TRBJ2-3; the match to TRBD1 covers 9 bases. Germline V gives CDR1 SQVTM, CDR2 ANQGSEA. The CDR3 runs 15 residues. With 4 bases clipped from V and 2 bases from J, the junction kept 7 bases outside the gene matches. The CDR3 region is CSVVAGTGNTDTQYF. In nucleotides, the CDR3 is TGCAGCGTTGTCGCGGGGACAGGGAACACAGATACGCAGTATTTT.